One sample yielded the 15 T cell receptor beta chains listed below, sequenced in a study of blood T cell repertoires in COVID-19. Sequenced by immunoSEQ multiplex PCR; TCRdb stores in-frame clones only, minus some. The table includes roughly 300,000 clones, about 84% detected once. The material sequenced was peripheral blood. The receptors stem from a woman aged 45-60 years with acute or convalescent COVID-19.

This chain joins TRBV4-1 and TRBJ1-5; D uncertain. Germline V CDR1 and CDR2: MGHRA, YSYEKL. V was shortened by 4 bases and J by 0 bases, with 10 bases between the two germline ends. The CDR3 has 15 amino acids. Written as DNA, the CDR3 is TGCGCCAGCAGCCTAAGAGCGGGTAGCAATCAGCCCCAGCATTTT. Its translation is CASSLRAGSNQPQHF.

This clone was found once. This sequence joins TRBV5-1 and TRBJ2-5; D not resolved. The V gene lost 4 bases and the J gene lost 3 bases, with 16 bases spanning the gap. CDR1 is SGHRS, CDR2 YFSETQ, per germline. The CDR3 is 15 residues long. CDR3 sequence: CASSMSGWSEETQYF. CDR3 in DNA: TGCGCCAGCAGCATGTCCGGGTGGAGTGAAGAGACCCAGTACTTC.

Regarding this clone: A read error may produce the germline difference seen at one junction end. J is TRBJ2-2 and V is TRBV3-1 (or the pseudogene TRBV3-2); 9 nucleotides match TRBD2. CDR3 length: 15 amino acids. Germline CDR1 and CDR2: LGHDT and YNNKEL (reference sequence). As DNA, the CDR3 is TGTGCCAGCAACCAACTAGCGGGGAACACCGGGGAGCTGTTTTTT. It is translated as CASNQLAGNTGELFF.

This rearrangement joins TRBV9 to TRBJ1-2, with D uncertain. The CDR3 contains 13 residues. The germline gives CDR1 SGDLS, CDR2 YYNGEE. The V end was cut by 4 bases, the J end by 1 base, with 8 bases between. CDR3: CASSNPDNYGYTF. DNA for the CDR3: TGTGCCAGCAGCAACCCAGATAACTATGGCTACACCTTC.

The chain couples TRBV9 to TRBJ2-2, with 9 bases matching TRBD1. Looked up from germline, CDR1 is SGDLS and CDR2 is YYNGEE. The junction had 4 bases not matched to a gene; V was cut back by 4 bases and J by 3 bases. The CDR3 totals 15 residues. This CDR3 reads CASSIRTGDTGELFF. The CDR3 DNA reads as TGTGCCAGCAGCATCCGGACAGGGGACACCGGGGAGCTGTTTTTT.

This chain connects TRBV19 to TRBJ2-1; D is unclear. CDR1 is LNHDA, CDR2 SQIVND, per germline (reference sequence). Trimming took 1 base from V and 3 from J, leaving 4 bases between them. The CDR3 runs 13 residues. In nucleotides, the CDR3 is TGTGCCAGTAGTATAGCCAACTACAATGAGCAGTTCTTC. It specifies CASSIANYNEQFF. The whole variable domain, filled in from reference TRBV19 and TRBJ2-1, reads DGGITQSPKYLFRKEGQNVTLSCEQNLNHDAMYWYRQDPGQGLRLIYYSQIVNDFQKGDIAEGYSVSREKKESFPLTVTSAQKNPTAFYLCASSIANYNEQFFGPGTRLTVL.

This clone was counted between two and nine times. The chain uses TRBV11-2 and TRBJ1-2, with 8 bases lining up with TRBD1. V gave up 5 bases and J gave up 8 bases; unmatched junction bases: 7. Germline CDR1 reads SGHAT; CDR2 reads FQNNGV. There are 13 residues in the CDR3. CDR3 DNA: TGTGCCAGCAGCCCTACACAGGGGGTCGGCTACACCTTC. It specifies CASSPTQGVGYTF.

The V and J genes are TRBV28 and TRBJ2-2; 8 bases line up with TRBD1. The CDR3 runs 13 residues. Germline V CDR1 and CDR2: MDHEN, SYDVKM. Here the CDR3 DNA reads TGTGCGACGGGACAGGATAACACCGGGGAGCTGTTTTTT. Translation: CATGQDNTGELFF.

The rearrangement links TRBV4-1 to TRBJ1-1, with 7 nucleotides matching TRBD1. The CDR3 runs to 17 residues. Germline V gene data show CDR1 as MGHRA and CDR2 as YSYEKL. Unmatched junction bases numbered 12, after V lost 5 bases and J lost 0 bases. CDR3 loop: CASSFRLGTAMNTEAFF. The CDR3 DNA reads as TGCGCCAGCAGCTTCCGACTCGGGACAGCTATGAACACTGAAGCTTTCTTT.

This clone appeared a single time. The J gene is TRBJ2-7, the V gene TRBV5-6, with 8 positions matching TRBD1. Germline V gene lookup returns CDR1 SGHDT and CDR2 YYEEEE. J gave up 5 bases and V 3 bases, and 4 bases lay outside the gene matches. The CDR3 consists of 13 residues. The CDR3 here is CASSSKTGDEQYF. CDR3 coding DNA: TGTGCCAGCAGCTCGAAGACAGGGGACGAGCAGTACTTC.

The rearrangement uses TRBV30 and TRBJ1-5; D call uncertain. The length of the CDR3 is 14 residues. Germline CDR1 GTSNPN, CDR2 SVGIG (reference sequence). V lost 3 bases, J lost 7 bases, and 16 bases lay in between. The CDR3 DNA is TGTGCCTGGAGACGTTGGGGTGAGGGCCAGCCCCAGCATTTT. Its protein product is CAWRRWGEGQPQHF.

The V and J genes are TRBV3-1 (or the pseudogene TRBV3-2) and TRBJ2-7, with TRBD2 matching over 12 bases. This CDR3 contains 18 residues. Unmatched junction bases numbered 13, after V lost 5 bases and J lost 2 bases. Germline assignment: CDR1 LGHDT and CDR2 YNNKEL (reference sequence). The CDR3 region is CASSVAPGLAGLAYEQYF. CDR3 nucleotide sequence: TGTGCCAGCAGCGTGGCCCCGGGACTAGCGGGTCTTGCCTACGAGCAGTACTTC.

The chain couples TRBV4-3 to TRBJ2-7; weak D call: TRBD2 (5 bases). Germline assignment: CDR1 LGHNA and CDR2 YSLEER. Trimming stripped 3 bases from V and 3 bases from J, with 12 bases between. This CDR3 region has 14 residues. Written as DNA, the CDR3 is TGCGCCAGCAGCCACGGACGGGAAAACTACGAGCAGTACTTC. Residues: CASSHGRENYEQYF.

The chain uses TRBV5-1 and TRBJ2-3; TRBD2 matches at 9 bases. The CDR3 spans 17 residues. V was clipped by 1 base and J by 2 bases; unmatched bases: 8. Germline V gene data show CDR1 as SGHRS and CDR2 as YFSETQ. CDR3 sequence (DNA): TGCGCCAGCAGCTTGATTCTTAGCGGGGGACCCACAGATACGCAGTATTTT. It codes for CASSLILSGGPTDTQYF.

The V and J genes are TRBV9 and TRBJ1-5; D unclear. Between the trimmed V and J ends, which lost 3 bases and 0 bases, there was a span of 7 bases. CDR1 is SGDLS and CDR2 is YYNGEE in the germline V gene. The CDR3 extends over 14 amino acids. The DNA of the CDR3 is TGTGCCAGCAGCGGCAGTTATAGCAATCAGCCCCAGCATTTT. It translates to CASSGSYSNQPQHF. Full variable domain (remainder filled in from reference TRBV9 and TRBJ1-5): DSGVTQTPKHLITATGQRVTLRCSPRSGDLSVYWYQQSLDQGLQFLIQYYNGEERAKGNILERFSAQQFPDLHSELNLSSLELGDSALYFCASSGSYSNQPQHFGDGTRLSIL.